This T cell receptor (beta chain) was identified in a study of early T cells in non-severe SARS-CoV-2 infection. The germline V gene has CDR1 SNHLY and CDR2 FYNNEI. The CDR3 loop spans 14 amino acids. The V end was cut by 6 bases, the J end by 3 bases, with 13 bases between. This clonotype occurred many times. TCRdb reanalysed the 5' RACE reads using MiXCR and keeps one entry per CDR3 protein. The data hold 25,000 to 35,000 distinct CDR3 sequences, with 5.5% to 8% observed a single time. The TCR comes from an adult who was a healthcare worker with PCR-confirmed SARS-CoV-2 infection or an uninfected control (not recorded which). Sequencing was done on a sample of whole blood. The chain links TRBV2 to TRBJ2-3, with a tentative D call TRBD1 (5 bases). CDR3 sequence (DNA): TGTGCCAGCAGAGGTGGACACTTTACAGATACGCAGTATTTT. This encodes CASRGGHFTDTQYF.